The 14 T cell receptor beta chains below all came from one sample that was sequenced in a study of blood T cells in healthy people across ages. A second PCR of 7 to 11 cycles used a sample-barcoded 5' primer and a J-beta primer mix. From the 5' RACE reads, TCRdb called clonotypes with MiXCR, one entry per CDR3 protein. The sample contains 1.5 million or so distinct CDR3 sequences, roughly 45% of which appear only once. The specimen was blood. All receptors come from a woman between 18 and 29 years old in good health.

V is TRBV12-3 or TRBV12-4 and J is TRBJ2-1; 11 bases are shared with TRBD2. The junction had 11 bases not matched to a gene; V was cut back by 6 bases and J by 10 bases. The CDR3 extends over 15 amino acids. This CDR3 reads CASRLGLAAPPEQFF. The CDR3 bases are TGTGCCAGCAGATTGGGACTAGCGGCACCCCCCGAGCAGTTCTTC.

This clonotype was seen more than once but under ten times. CDR3 in DNA: TGCGCCAGCAGGACGGGCGGGACCCATTACAATGAGCAGTACTTC. Translation: CASRTGGTHYNEQYF. This chain connects TRBV5-1 to TRBJ2-1, with D possibly TRBD2 on 6 matching bases. The J call is uncertain, as TRBJ2-7 better fits the DNA end. The CDR3 runs to 15 residues. Germline CDR1 and CDR2: SGHRS and YFSETQ.

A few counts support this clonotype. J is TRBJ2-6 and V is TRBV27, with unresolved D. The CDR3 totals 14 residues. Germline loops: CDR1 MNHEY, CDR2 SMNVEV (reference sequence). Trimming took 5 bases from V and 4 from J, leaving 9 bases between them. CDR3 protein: CASSVYSGANVLTF. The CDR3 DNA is TGTGCCAGCAGTGTATACTCCGGGGCCAACGTCCTGACTTTC.

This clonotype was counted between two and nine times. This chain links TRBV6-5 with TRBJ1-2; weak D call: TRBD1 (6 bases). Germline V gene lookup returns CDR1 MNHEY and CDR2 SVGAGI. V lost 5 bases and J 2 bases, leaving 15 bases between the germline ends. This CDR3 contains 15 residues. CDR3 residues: CASSDGGGQNYGYTF. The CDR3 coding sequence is TGTGCCAGCAGTGACGGTGGGGGGCAAAACTATGGCTACACCTTC.

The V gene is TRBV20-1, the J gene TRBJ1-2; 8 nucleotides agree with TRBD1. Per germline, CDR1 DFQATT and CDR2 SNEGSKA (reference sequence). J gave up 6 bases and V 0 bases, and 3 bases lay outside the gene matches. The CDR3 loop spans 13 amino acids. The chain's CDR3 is CSARDRGRDGYTF. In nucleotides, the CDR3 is TGCAGTGCTAGAGACAGGGGGCGGGATGGCTACACCTTC.

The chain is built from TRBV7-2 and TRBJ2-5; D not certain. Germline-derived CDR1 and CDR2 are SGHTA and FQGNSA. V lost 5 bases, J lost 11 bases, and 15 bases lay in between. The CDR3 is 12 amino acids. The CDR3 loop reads CASSPNTQKQYF. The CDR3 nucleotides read TGTGCCAGCAGCCCAAACACCCAAAAGCAGTACTTC.

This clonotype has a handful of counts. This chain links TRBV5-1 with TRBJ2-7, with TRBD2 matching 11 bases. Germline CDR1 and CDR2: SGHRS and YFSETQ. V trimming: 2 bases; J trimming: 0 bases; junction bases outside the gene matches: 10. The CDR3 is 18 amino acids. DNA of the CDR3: TGCGCCAGCAGCTTAAAAAGGACTAGCGGGCATAGCTCCTACGAGCAGTACTTC. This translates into CASSLKRTSGHSSYEQYF.

The chain's CDR3 is CASSLTSGGARRTQYF. For the CDR3, the DNA is TGTGCCAGCAGCTTGACTAGCGGGGGGGCAAGAAGGACGCAGTATTTT. The genes are TRBV7-9 and TRBJ2-3, with 14 bases fitting TRBD2. Germline-derived CDR1 and CDR2 are SEHNR and FQNEAQ (reference sequence). V shed 3 bases, J shed 9 bases, and the junction held 8 bases outside the gene matches. The CDR3 consists of 16 residues.

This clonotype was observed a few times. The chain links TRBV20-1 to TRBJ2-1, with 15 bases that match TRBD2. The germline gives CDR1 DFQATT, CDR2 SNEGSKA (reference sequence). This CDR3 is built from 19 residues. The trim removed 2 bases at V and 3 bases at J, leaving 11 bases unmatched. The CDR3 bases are TGCAGTGCTAGAAACGGACTAGCGGGGGGGCCCTCGAACTACAATGAGCAGTTCTTC. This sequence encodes CSARNGLAGGPSNYNEQFF.

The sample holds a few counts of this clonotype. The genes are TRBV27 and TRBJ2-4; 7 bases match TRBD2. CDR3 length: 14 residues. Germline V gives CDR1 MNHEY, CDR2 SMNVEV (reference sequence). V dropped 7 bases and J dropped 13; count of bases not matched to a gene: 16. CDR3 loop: CASNTWGGTGEQYF. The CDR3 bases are TGTGCCAGCAACACCTGGGGGGGGACGGGAGAGCAGTACTTC.

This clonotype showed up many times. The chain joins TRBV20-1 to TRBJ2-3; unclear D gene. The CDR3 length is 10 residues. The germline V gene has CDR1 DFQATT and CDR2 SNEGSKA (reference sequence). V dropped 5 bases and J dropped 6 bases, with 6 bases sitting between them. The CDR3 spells CSARHDTQYF. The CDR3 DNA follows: TGCAGTGCTCGCCACGATACGCAGTATTTT.

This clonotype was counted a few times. CDR3 residues: CSAPPGTGNEKLFF. Here the CDR3 DNA reads TGCAGTGCTCCCCCCGGGACAGGGAATGAAAAACTGTTTTTT. The rearrangement links TRBV20-1 to TRBJ1-4; 9 bases are shared with TRBD1. V was pared by 5 bases and J by 5 bases, with 6 bases of the junction left unmatched. Germline V gene lookup returns CDR1 DFQATT and CDR2 SNEGSKA (reference sequence). The CDR3 totals 14 residues.

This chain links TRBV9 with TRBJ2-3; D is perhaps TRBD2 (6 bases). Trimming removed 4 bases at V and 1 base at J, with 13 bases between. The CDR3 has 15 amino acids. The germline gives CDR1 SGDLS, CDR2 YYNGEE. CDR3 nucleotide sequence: TGTGCCAGCAGCCCCCGGGCTAGCGGCACAGATACGCAGTATTTT. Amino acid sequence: CASSPRASGTDTQYF. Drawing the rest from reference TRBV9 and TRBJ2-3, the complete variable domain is DSGVTQTPKHLITATGQRVTLRCSPRSGDLSVYWYQQSLDQGLQFLIQYYNGEERAKGNILERFSAQQFPDLHSELNLSSLELGDSALYFCASSPRASGTDTQYFGPGTRLTVL.

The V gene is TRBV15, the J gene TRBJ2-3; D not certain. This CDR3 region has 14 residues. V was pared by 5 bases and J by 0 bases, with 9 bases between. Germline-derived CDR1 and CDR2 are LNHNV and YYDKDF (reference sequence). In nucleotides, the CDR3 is TGTGCCACCAGCGGAGCTGTCAGCACAGATACGCAGTATTTT. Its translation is CATSGAVSTDTQYF.